This T cell receptor (beta chain) was found in a study of graft-versus-host responses after intestinal transplantation. At the level of the study: For around 3 years after anti-thymocyte globulin induction, all recipients took tacrolimus and steroids.

Profiling relied on immunoSEQ multiplex PCR, and the TCRdb table lists in-frame clones only, not all of them. The data show some 90,000 clones, about 90% seen once. Germline CDR1 WSHSY, CDR2 SAAADI. After removal of 3 bases from V and 5 bases from J, the junction contained 7 bases not matched to a gene. The CDR3 is made up of 15 amino acids. Turning to this clone: The antigen remains unidentified.

Source: unstimulated CD8+ T cells sorted from spleen or lymph node cells, taken before intestinal transplant. The sequence derives from a human donor who received an intestinal transplant. The chain is built from TRBV10-2 and TRBJ2-7; the match to TRBD1 covers 10 bases. The CDR3 spells CASSDGQGVNNEQYF. CDR3 coding DNA: TGCGCCAGCAGTGACGGACAGGGGGTGAACAACGAGCAGTACTTC.